Listed below are T cell receptor beta chains from one sample, sequenced in a study of blood T cells in healthy people across ages. Each CDR3 protein gets one entry after TCRdb re-called the 5' RACE reads with MiXCR. The top ten clones hold 6.5% to 8.5% of a sample with about 1.4 million distinct CDR3 sequences, approximately 63% of them seen once. The sequencing input was blood. These TCRs come from a man between 18 and 35 years old in good health. The CDR3 runs from the conserved cysteine through the conserved F or W. Clone size is stated in some rows and not others, as once, few, many or a class when expanded.

clone size: few
V gene: TRBV27
J gene: TRBJ2-3
CDR3 protein: CASSGWAYTDTQYF

clone size: .
V gene: TRBV4-2
J gene: TRBJ2-1
CDR3 protein: CASSQHNLAIEQFF

clone size: .
V gene: TRBV20-1
J gene: TRBJ2-7
CDR3 protein: CSAGDRLSYEQYF

clone size: .
V gene: TRBV6-5
J gene: TRBJ2-1
CDR3 protein: CASGAGNEQFF

clone size: .
V gene: TRBV3-1
J gene: TRBJ2-1
CDR3 protein: CASSQEGTMLAAAYNEQFF

clone size: .
V gene: TRBV5-1
J gene: TRBJ1-1
CDR3 protein: CASSKDRITEAFF

clone size: .
V gene: TRBV12-3/TRBV12-4
J gene: .
CDR3 protein: CASSFGLAVDNEQYF

clone size: .
V gene: TRBV12-3/TRBV12-4
J gene: TRBJ1-1
CDR3 protein: CASSFFGGASVAEAFF

clone size: few
V gene: TRBV10-1
J gene: TRBJ2-7
CDR3 protein: CASSEGLGYEQYF

clone size: few
V gene: TRBV7-2
J gene: TRBJ1-1
CDR3 protein: CASSQFAAGQGYMNTEAFF

clone size: .
V gene: TRBV27
J gene: TRBJ1-4
CDR3 protein: CASGSHGGEKLFF

clone size: .
V gene: TRBV6-1
J gene: TRBJ2-5
CDR3 protein: CASSDGPGNQETQYF

clone size: .
V gene: TRBV2
J gene: TRBJ2-7
CDR3 protein: CASTAGAYEQYF

clone size: .
V gene: TRBV20-1
J gene: TRBJ2-7
CDR3 protein: CSGIAHGDRAFYEQYF

clone size: .
V gene: TRBV14
J gene: TRBJ1-1
CDR3 protein: CASSQEFLRGQVSNTEAFF

clone size: .
V gene: TRBV6-5
J gene: TRBJ2-5
CDR3 protein: CASSTLRSGGGETQYF

clone size: .
V gene: TRBV3-1
J gene: TRBJ1-4
CDR3 protein: CASSQDRRTRQKLFF

clone size: .
V gene: TRBV27
J gene: TRBJ2-1
CDR3 protein: CATNPGSPLVEQFF

clone size: .
V gene: TRBV2
J gene: TRBJ1-2
CDR3 protein: CASKTQPPGQLYGYTF

clone size: .
V gene: TRBV4-3
J gene: TRBJ1-5
CDR3 protein: CASSPRWRGNQPQHF

clone size: few
V gene: TRBV4-1
J gene: TRBJ2-7
CDR3 protein: CASSQARDYEQYF

clone size: .
V gene: TRBV29-1
J gene: TRBJ2-3
CDR3 protein: CSVVGGEGADTQYF

clone size: .
V gene: TRBV27
J gene: TRBJ1-5
CDR3 protein: CASSLWPGDNQPQHF

clone size: few
V gene: TRBV27
J gene: TRBJ2-1
CDR3 protein: CASSLDPEGPNEQFF

clone size: few
V gene: TRBV12-3/TRBV12-4
J gene: TRBJ1-2
CDR3 protein: CASRPMGQGVLNYGYTF

clone size: .
V gene: TRBV6-5
J gene: TRBJ2-1
CDR3 protein: CASSYVAGGSEQFF

clone size: once
V gene: TRBV6-4
J gene: TRBJ1-1
CDR3 protein: CASSDLGANTEAFF

clone size: .
V gene: TRBV20-1
J gene: .
CDR3 protein: CSALSPPTFYEQYF

clone size: .
V gene: TRBV5-1
J gene: TRBJ2-1
CDR3 protein: CASSPWSSYNEQFF

clone size: .
V gene: TRBV7-9
J gene: TRBJ1-2
CDR3 protein: CASSLGAGIGYTF

clone size: .
V gene: TRBV12-3/TRBV12-4
J gene: TRBJ2-3
CDR3 protein: CASSLARASGSTDTQYF

clone size: .
V gene: TRBV6-2/TRBV6-3
J gene: TRBJ2-4
CDR3 protein: CASTTARSGQYF

clone size: .
V gene: TRBV9
J gene: TRBJ2-1
CDR3 protein: CASSDNRERWIYNEQFF

clone size: few
V gene: TRBV6-2/TRBV6-3
J gene: TRBJ2-3
CDR3 protein: CASYGLNTDTQYF

clone size: .
V gene: TRBV20-1
J gene: .
CDR3 protein: CSAKASGGTQYF

clone size: many
V gene: TRBV12-3/TRBV12-4
J gene: TRBJ2-1
CDR3 protein: CASSLKVGSSYNEQFF

clone size: .
V gene: TRBV7-2
J gene: TRBJ2-7
CDR3 protein: CASSPWGGQAYEQYF

clone size: .
V gene: TRBV4-1
J gene: TRBJ2-5
CDR3 protein: CASSHLRTSGRVETQYF

clone size: once
V gene: TRBV20-1
J gene: TRBJ1-5
CDR3 protein: CSDGSNQPQHF

clone size: .
V gene: TRBV7-9
J gene: TRBJ2-7
CDR3 protein: CASSPPADIEQYF

clone size: .
V gene: TRBV29-1
J gene: TRBJ1-1
CDR3 protein: CSIRVNTEAFF

clone size: few
V gene: TRBV7-2
J gene: TRBJ2-5
CDR3 protein: CASSAGVPIETQYF

clone size: .
V gene: TRBV20-1
J gene: TRBJ2-2
CDR3 protein: CSASGGNTGEPFF

clone size: .
V gene: TRBV27
J gene: TRBJ2-7
CDR3 protein: CASSSRRGQGLHEQYF